This section outlines one T cell receptor beta chain sequence together with its context. The antigen is unknown. The entry originates in a study of long-term antiretroviral therapy in people with HIV. Survey level was the resolution at which the v3.0 immunoSEQ assay ran. Measured with immunoSEQ multiplex PCR; TCRdb has only the in-frame clones, and not every one. This table holds some 30,000 clones, roughly 90% found once. Overall study results and limits: Unavailable data included ART adherence, viral resistance and therapy changes (switches in treatment).

This CDR3 region has 17 residues. CDR1 is SNHLY and CDR2 is FYNNEI in the germline V gene. V was pared by 6 bases and J by 0 bases, with 17 bases between. This chain uses TRBV2 with TRBJ1-4, with D unclear. The specimen comprised unsorted PBMCs, sampled 2 years after starting antiretroviral therapy. This clonotype originated in a man aged 45-65 years with HIV. The CDR3 nucleotides read TGTGCCAGCAGCTCAATCCTCACACGAGCAACTAATGAAAAACTGTTTTTT. Its protein is CASSSILTRATNEKLFF.